The 17 T cell receptor beta chains presented below share a single source sample, sequenced in a study of T cell changes during pregnancy in multiple sclerosis. Clones were read by immunoSEQ multiplex PCR, and TCRdb kept only the in-frame ones, dropping some. The sample holds approximately 90,000 clones, around 92% seen once. Source: peripheral blood, taken after pregnancy. These receptors were taken from a female donor in good health, enrolled as a control in a pregnancy study.

The CDR3 bases are TGTGCCAGCAGTCACGACAGTATCCTCACTGAAGCTTTCTTT. Protein product: CASSHDSILTEAFF. The rearrangement links TRBV7-2 to TRBJ1-1; a possible D gene is TRBD1 (5 bases). The CDR3 extends over 14 amino acids. The germline CDR1 and CDR2 sequences are SGHTA and FQGNSA. Trimming shortened V by 6 bases and J by 4 bases, and 15 bases separated the two germline ends.

For this clone: Other nucleotide sequences from this sample produce the same CDR3. V and J are TRBV11-3 and TRBJ2-3, with a weak D call TRBD1 (6 bases). V was pared by 5 bases and J by 4 bases, with 7 bases between. Germline lookup yields CDR1 SGHNT and CDR2 YENEEA. This CDR3 is 12 amino acids long. CDR3 region: CASSPGADTQYF. CDR3 coding DNA: TGTGCCAGCAGCCCAGGGGCAGATACGCAGTATTTT.

The chain links TRBV30 to TRBJ2-2, with 8 bases fitting TRBD1. Per germline, CDR1 GTSNPN and CDR2 SVGIG (reference sequence). The CDR3 has 14 amino acids. V trimming: 8 bases; J trimming: 4 bases; junction bases outside the gene matches: 9. CDR3 sequence reads: CAQGQGRGTGELFF. The CDR3 bases are TGTGCCCAAGGACAGGGACGTGGCACCGGGGAGCTGTTTTTT.

This clone has just one count. The chain uses TRBV7-3 and TRBJ2-3; TRBD1 matches at 8 bases. Germline CDR1 reads SGHTA; CDR2 reads FQGTGA. This CDR3 region has 15 residues. V gave up 5 bases and J gave up 0 bases; unmatched junction bases: 4. The CDR3 spells CASSPGGRSTDTQYF. CDR3 in DNA: TGTGCCAGCAGCCCAGGGGGCCGTAGCACAGATACGCAGTATTTT. The full variable domain, in which reference TRBV7-3 and TRBJ2-3 provide the parts outside the CDR3, is GAGVSQTPSNKVTEKGKYVELRCDPISGHTALYWYRQSLGQGPEFLIYFQGTGAADDSGLPNDRFFAVRPEGSVSTLKIQRTERGDSAVYLCASSPGGRSTDTQYFGPGTRLTVL.

The DNA for the CDR3 is TGTGCCAGCTCACCACGGCAGGGCCCCTACGAGCAGTACTTC. Protein product: CASSPRQGPYEQYF. The J gene is TRBJ2-7, the V gene TRBV18, with D perhaps matching TRBD1 (5 bases). Germline loops: CDR1 KGHSH, CDR2 LQKENI. Trimming stripped 1 base from V and 2 bases from J, with 9 bases between. There are 14 residues in the CDR3. The entire variable domain, with the rest obtained from reference TRBV18 and TRBJ2-7, is as follows: NAGVMQNPRHLVRRRGQEARLRCSPMKGHSHVYWYRQLPEEGLKFMVYLQKENIIDESGMPKERFSAEFPKEGPSILRIQQVVRGDSAAYFCASSPRQGPYEQYFGPGTRLTVT.

This clone was seen more than once but under ten times. The CDR3 DNA sequence: TGTGCCAGCACACAGGACGGAACTTTACCCCTCCACTTT. This codes for CASTQDGTLPLHF. The gene calls are TRBV7-8 and TRBJ1-6, with TRBD1 as a possible D gene (5 bases). Per the germline V gene, CDR1 is SGHVS and CDR2 is FQNEAQ. Trimming cost V 7 bases and J 12 bases, with 16 bases left between them. The CDR3 is made up of 13 amino acids.

The genes are TRBV5-4 and TRBJ2-3; possible D gene TRBD1, 6 bases. V was cut by 4 bases and J by 0 bases, with 12 bases left in between. Per the germline V gene, CDR1 is SGHNT and CDR2 is YYREEE (reference sequence). CDR3 length: 15 amino acids. The CDR3 loop is CASSRTGQSTDTQYF. As DNA, the CDR3 is TGTGCCAGCAGCCGCACAGGACAGAGCACAGATACGCAGTATTTT.

This clone was seen only once. This chain connects TRBV15 to TRBJ1-4; D may be TRBD1 (5 bases). V lost 1 base to trimming and J lost 6 bases, with 15 bases between them. The germline V gene encodes CDR1 LNHNV and CDR2 YYDKDF (reference sequence). The CDR3 is 16 residues long. The CDR3, as DNA: TGTGCCACCAGCAGAGGTCGCGGGGGTGGCTATGAAAAACTGTTTTTT. Amino acids: CATSRGRGGGYEKLFF.

This clone was detected only once. This chain joins TRBV5-1 and TRBJ1-1, with TRBD1 matching 9 bases. CDR3 length: 14 amino acids. The germline gives CDR1 SGHRS, CDR2 YFSETQ. The V segment lost 4 bases and the J segment 5 bases; nucleotides outside the gene matches: 6. As DNA, the CDR3 is TGCGCCAGCAGCCAACCGGACAGGGGAACTGAAGCTTTCTTT. Amino acids: CASSQPDRGTEAFF.

V and J are TRBV12-1 and TRBJ1-5; the listed D gene, TRBD1, was not tested against the DNA. TRBV12-1 is a pseudogene segment. The CDR3 extends over 14 amino acids. The CDR3 is CASSLDRVGQPQHF. The CDR3 nucleotides are TGTGCCAGCAGCTTGGACAGGGTCGGCCAGCCCCAGCATTTT.

The genes are TRBV5-4 and TRBJ1-2; 7 bases are a match to TRBD1. With V trimmed by 1 base and J by 8 bases, 5 bases remained unmatched. The germline V gene has CDR1 SGHNT and CDR2 YYREEE (reference sequence). This CDR3 has 13 amino acids. The CDR3 nucleotides are TGTGCCAGCAGCTTGACAGGGGCCGGGGGCTACACCTTC. Protein sequence: CASSLTGAGGYTF.

The chain employs TRBV7-9 and TRBJ2-1; TRBD1 agrees at 9 bases. The CDR3 is 14 amino acids. CDR1 is SEHNR and CDR2 is FQNEAQ in the germline V gene (reference sequence). The V gene end was trimmed by 5 bases and the J gene end by 7 bases; junction bases not matched to a gene: 6. The CDR3: CASSARQGVNEQFF. The CDR3 region has the DNA TGTGCCAGCAGCGCACGACAGGGGGTAAATGAGCAGTTCTTC.

The rearrangement links TRBV6-1 to TRBJ1-2, with D perhaps TRBD1 (5 bases). This CDR3 has 15 amino acids. V gave up 4 bases and J gave up 6 bases, with 18 bases separating them. CDR1 MNHNS and CDR2 SASEGT come from the germline V gene. CDR3 in DNA: TGTGCCAGCAGTGCCACCCCCCTCTCAGGGAATGGCTACACCTTC. Residues: CASSATPLSGNGYTF.

V gene TRBV11-3 combines with J gene TRBJ2-3, with D perhaps matching TRBD2 (6 bases). Germline V CDR1 and CDR2: SGHNT, YENEEA. CDR3 length: 14 amino acids. V dropped 3 bases and J dropped 0 bases, with 7 bases sitting between them. Here the CDR3 reads CASSFGGSTDTQYF. CDR3 in DNA: TGTGCCAGCAGCTTCGGGGGTAGCACAGATACGCAGTATTTT.

The chain carries TRBV5-1 and TRBJ2-7; 11 nucleotides align to TRBD1. Trimming removed 4 bases from V and 4 bases from J; junction bases left unmatched: 10. There are 16 residues in the CDR3. The V gene's germline CDR1 is SGHRS and CDR2 YFSETQ. Here the CDR3 DNA reads TGCGCCAGCAGCCCTTCCCGGGACAGGGGGATATACGAGCAGTACTTC. Its protein is CASSPSRDRGIYEQYF. Combining the CDR3 with reference TRBV5-1 and TRBJ2-7 gives the whole variable domain KAGVTQTPRYLIKTRGQQVTLSCSPISGHRSVSWYQQTPGQGLQFLFEYFSETQRNKGNFPGRFSGRQFSNSRSEMNVSTLELGDSALYLCASSPSRDRGIYEQYFGPGTRLTVT.

This clone was seen only a few times. The V gene is TRBV5-6, the J gene TRBJ1-1, with D hard to call. V was pared by 4 bases and J by 8 bases, with 9 bases between. Germline V gives CDR1 SGHDT, CDR2 YYEEEE. The CDR3 is made up of 11 amino acids. DNA of the CDR3: TGTGCCAGCAGCCTAGGTGAGGAAGCTTTCTTT. Protein product: CASSLGEEAFF.

This clone has only one observation. The sample carries other DNA sequences with the same CDR3. V gene TRBV18 combines with J gene TRBJ2-7; D remains ambiguous. V was trimmed by 2 bases and J by 2 bases, leaving 7 bases between them. This CDR3 is built from 13 residues. Germline V gene sequence: CDR1 KGHSH, CDR2 LQKENI. CDR3 coding DNA: TGTGCCAGCTCACCATACAGCACCTACGAGCAGTACTTC. It encodes CASSPYSTYEQYF.